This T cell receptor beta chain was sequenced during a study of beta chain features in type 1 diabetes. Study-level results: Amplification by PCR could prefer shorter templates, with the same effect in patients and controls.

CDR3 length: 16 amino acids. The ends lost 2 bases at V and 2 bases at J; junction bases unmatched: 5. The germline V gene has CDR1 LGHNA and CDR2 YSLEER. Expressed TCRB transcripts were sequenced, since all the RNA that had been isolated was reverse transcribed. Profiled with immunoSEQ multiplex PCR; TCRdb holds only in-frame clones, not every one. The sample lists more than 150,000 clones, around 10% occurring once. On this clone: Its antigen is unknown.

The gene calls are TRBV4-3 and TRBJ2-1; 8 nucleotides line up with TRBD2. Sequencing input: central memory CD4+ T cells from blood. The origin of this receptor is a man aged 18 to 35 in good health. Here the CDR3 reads CASSQTGGSPYNEQFF. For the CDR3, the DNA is TGCGCCAGCAGCCAAACGGGGGGGTCCCCCTACAATGAGCAGTTCTTC.